The 6 T cell receptor beta chains below were found in one sample sequenced in a study of CD8+ T cells in alopecia areata. Reverse transcription of extracted RNA yielded cDNA, which provided the sequencing template. Here immunoSEQ multiplex PCR was the method, and the copy in TCRdb shows in-frame clones only, minus some. The sample yields around 29,000 clones, about three fifths seen once. The sample consisted of NKG2D-high CD8+ T cells sorted from blood. The receptors here all came from a human donor with alopecia areata.

The chain joins TRBV5-1 to TRBJ2-7; possible D gene TRBD2, 5 bases. The CDR3 totals 14 residues. V was shortened by 4 bases and J by 4 bases, with 15 bases between the two germline ends. In germline, CDR1 is SGHRS, CDR2 YFSETQ. In DNA form, the CDR3 reads TGCGCCAGCAGCCTAGCCGGGGAAAAATACGAGCAGTACTTC. Translated, it gives CASSLAGEKYEQYF.

This chain links TRBV9 with TRBJ2-6; TRBD1 might be the D (6 bases). Germline CDR1 SGDLS, CDR2 YYNGEE. V was shortened by 3 bases and J by 2 bases, with 12 bases between the two germline ends. The CDR3 has 16 residues. The CDR3 sequence: CASSADSVTGANVLTF. Here the CDR3 DNA reads TGTGCCAGCAGCGCGGACAGTGTTACTGGGGCCAACGTCCTGACTTTC.

The J gene is TRBJ1-1, the V gene TRBV11-2, with D hard to call. The V gene's germline CDR1 is SGHAT and CDR2 FQNNGV. The CDR3 covers 14 residues. V lost 0 bases and J 5 bases, leaving 10 bases between the germline ends. CDR3 nucleotide sequence: TGTGCCAGCAGCTTAGAAGGGCTGGGGACTGAAGCTTTCTTT. Translation: CASSLEGLGTEAFF.

This chain joins TRBV29-1 and TRBJ2-3; D is undetermined. The V gene lost 3 bases and the J gene lost 6 bases, with 7 bases spanning the gap. Germline values: CDR1 SQVTM, CDR2 ANQGSEA. The CDR3 covers 11 residues. CDR3 nucleotides: TGCAGCGTTGACTTTTATGATACGCAGTATTTT. It translates to CSVDFYDTQYF.

In nucleotides, the CDR3 is TGTGCCTGGAGCCGCCCAGGGTACGGAAGAACCGGGGAGCTGTTTTTT. This gives the protein CAWSRPGYGRTGELFF. The J gene is TRBJ2-2, the V gene TRBV30; TRBD1 is a possible D gene (5 bases). Trimming removed 3 bases from V and 5 bases from J, with 19 bases in between. Germline V gives CDR1 GTSNPN, CDR2 SVGIG (reference sequence). The CDR3 runs to 16 residues.

The chain combines TRBV19 with TRBJ2-1, with 12 bases lining up with TRBD1. Germline V gene data show CDR1 as LNHDA and CDR2 as SQIVND (reference sequence). J was trimmed by 7 bases and V by 5 bases; bases with no gene match: 9. The CDR3 totals 16 residues. CDR3 protein: CASSAQGQGAVNEQFF. The CDR3 DNA reads TGTGCCAGTAGTGCCCAGGGACAGGGGGCAGTAAATGAGCAGTTCTTC. The full variable domain, its missing parts supplied by reference TRBV19 and TRBJ2-1, is DGGITQSPKYLFRKEGQNVTLSCEQNLNHDAMYWYRQDPGQGLRLIYYSQIVNDFQKGDIAEGYSVSREKKESFPLTVTSAQKNPTAFYLCASSAQGQGAVNEQFFGPGTRLTVL.